This T cell receptor (beta chain) was sequenced during a study of molecular identifiers for immune sequencing clone quantification. Study-wide findings and caveats: Spiked TCR RNA from one Jurkat cell reportedly showed up when mixed among one million naive cells.

Germline lookup yields CDR1 MGHRA and CDR2 YSYEKL. The CDR3 totals 14 residues. Trimming shortened V by 5 bases and J by 3 bases, and 14 bases separated the two germline ends. This clonotype was seen only a few times. Antigen unknown. The naive CD8 libraries originated from between roughly 19,000 and 1,100,000 sorted cells and drew on 10%, 30% or 50% RNA. The sorting of naive CD8 T cells used the CD8+CD4-CCR7+CD45RA+ phenotype. Previously described methods with listed TCR primers produced the bulk TCR libraries. TCRdb re-analysed the PCR reads in MiXCR, keeping a single row per CDR3 protein. The sample consists of 400,000 to 600,000 distinct CDR3 sequences, about a fifth of them appearing once.

The TCR sequence derives from a human donor in good health. Some libraries in this study had Jurkat cell RNA spiked in. This chain connects TRBV4-1 to TRBJ2-7; the D is unclear. Sequencing was carried out using naive CD8+ T cells from blood, with Jurkat cell RNA spiked in. Specified subset: FACS-sorted CD8+CD4-CCR7+CD45RA+ naive T cells. The CDR3, as DNA: TGCGCCAGCAGCTTAAGGACCGCCGACTACGAGCAGTACTTC. It is translated as CASSLRTADYEQYF.